This is a list of T cell receptor beta chains from one sample in a study of T cells in localized non-small cell lung cancer. Profiling relied on immunoSEQ multiplex PCR, and the TCRdb table lists in-frame clones only, not all of them. The sample contains a few thousand clones, roughly a quarter of which appear only once. The material was lung tumor tissue, obtained before any cancer treatment. These receptors were taken from a man aged 40 to 70 with stage I lung adenocarcinoma. CDR3s include the opening cysteine and the closing phenylalanine or tryptophan. The order of the fields is J gene, CDR3 length, clone size, D gene, V gene, CDR3 protein, CDR3 DNA. The D gene is left open where the match is weak. Part of the rows lack a size; the others show once, few, many or a class for expanded clones.

J gene: TRBJ2-7; CDR3 length: 13; clone size: large; D gene: TRBD2; V gene: TRBV9; CDR3 protein: CASSIGLASEQYF; CDR3 DNA: TGTGCCAGCAGCATTGGACTAGCCTCCGAGCAGTACTTC
J gene: TRBJ2-1; CDR3 length: 13; clone size: -; D gene: -; V gene: TRBV29-1; CDR3 protein: CSGITAFYNEQFF; CDR3 DNA: TGCAGCGGAATTACAGCGTTCTACAATGAGCAGTTCTTC
J gene: TRBJ1-4; CDR3 length: 13; clone size: medium-sized; D gene: -; V gene: TRBV7-2; CDR3 protein: CASSSGRSQKLFF; CDR3 DNA: TGTGCCAGCAGCTCCGGACGTTCGCAAAAACTGTTTTTT
J gene: TRBJ1-1; CDR3 length: 15; clone size: -; D gene: -; V gene: TRBV5-1; CDR3 protein: CASSTDTGTNTEAFF; CDR3 DNA: TGCGCCAGCAGCACGGACACAGGGACGAACACTGAAGCTTTCTTT
J gene: TRBJ1-2; CDR3 length: 15; clone size: few; D gene: -; V gene: TRBV19; CDR3 protein: CASSSDGAQGYGYTF; CDR3 DNA: TGTGCCAGCAGTTCGGATGGGGCCCAGGGGTATGGCTACACCTTC
J gene: TRBJ1-4; CDR3 length: 14; clone size: few; D gene: -; V gene: TRBV30; CDR3 protein: CAWRGTLRNEKLFF; CDR3 DNA: TGTGCCTGGCGAGGAACACTCCGTAATGAAAAACTGTTTTTT
J gene: TRBJ1-5; CDR3 length: 13; clone size: few; D gene: -; V gene: TRBV6-8; CDR3 protein: CASSSWGNQPQHF; CDR3 DNA: TGTGCCAGCAGTTCCTGGGGGAATCAGCCCCAGCATTTT
J gene: TRBJ2-1; CDR3 length: 17; clone size: few; D gene: TRBD2; V gene: TRBV5-1; CDR3 protein: CASSSPRGREGVNEQFF; CDR3 DNA: TGCGCCAGCAGCTCTCCGAGGGGGCGGGAGGGAGTAAATGAGCAGTTCTTC
J gene: TRBJ2-1; CDR3 length: 15; clone size: few; D gene: TRBD1; V gene: TRBV6-8; CDR3 protein: CASSLWDRGHYEQFF; CDR3 DNA: TGTGCCAGCAGTTTATGGGACAGGGGACATTATGAGCAGTTCTTC
J gene: TRBJ2-7; CDR3 length: 17; clone size: -; D gene: -; V gene: TRBV11-3; CDR3 protein: CASSHAKTGTEVHEQYF; CDR3 DNA: TGTGCCAGCAGCCACGCTAAGACCGGGACCGAGGTCCACGAGCAGTACTTC
J gene: TRBJ2-2; CDR3 length: 19; clone size: -; D gene: TRBD2; V gene: TRBV19; CDR3 protein: CASTTLRLAGGKNTGELFF; CDR3 DNA: TGTGCCAGTACCACCTTGCGGCTAGCGGGTGGCAAGAACACCGGGGAGCTGTTTTTT
J gene: TRBJ1-1; CDR3 length: 13; clone size: -; D gene: -; V gene: TRBV6-8; CDR3 protein: CASSERDFLGAFF; CDR3 DNA: TGTGCCAGCAGCGAGAGGGACTTCCTGGGAGCTTTCTTT
J gene: TRBJ1-5; CDR3 length: 17; clone size: few; D gene: -; V gene: TRBV1; CDR3 protein: CASSQELGGLSNQPQHF; CDR3 DNA: TGCGCCAGCAGCCAAGAACTAGGGGGGCTCAGCAATCAGCCCCAGCATTTT
J gene: TRBJ2-1; CDR3 length: 15; clone size: -; D gene: -; V gene: TRBV12-2; CDR3 protein: CASSPWGAAYNEQFF; CDR3 DNA: TGTGCCAGTTCTCCCTGGGGAGCCGCCTACAATGAGCAGTTCTTC
J gene: TRBJ1-4; CDR3 length: 13; clone size: few; D gene: -; V gene: TRBV28; CDR3 protein: CASSLAGTRTLFF; CDR3 DNA: TGTGCCAGCAGTTTAGCTGGGACGCGCACTCTGTTTTTT
J gene: TRBJ1-5; CDR3 length: 18; clone size: -; D gene: TRBD1; V gene: TRBV15; CDR3 protein: CATSRDPSATGFYQPQHF; CDR3 DNA: TGTGCCACCAGCAGAGATCCTTCGGCGACAGGGTTTTATCAGCCCCAGCATTTT
J gene: TRBJ2-7; CDR3 length: 15; clone size: -; D gene: TRBD2; V gene: TRBV5-1; CDR3 protein: CASSLAGAGVGEQYF; CDR3 DNA: TGCGCCAGCAGCTTGGCCGGAGCGGGAGTCGGCGAGCAGTACTTC
J gene: TRBJ1-1; CDR3 length: 15; clone size: few; D gene: -; V gene: TRBV6-8; CDR3 protein: CAISAWGGVNTEAFF; CDR3 DNA: TGTGCCATCAGCGCCTGGGGGGGTGTGAACACTGAAGCTTTCTTT
J gene: TRBJ2-2; CDR3 length: 13; clone size: -; D gene: -; V gene: TRBV19; CDR3 protein: CASTPRGTGELFF; CDR3 DNA: TGTGCCAGTACCCCCCGGGGAACCGGGGAGCTGTTTTTT
J gene: TRBJ1-5; CDR3 length: 15; clone size: -; D gene: -; V gene: TRBV30; CDR3 protein: CAWSGDLERDQPQHF; CDR3 DNA: TGTGCCTGGAGCGGGGACCTGGAAAGGGATCAGCCCCAGCATTTT
J gene: TRBJ2-7; CDR3 length: 15; clone size: medium-sized; D gene: TRBD2; V gene: TRBV11-3; CDR3 protein: CASSFEGGAGYEQYF; CDR3 DNA: TGTGCCAGCAGCTTCGAGGGAGGGGCAGGATACGAGCAGTACTTC
J gene: TRBJ1-3; CDR3 length: 14; clone size: few; D gene: -; V gene: TRBV28; CDR3 protein: CASSLRGAGNTIYF; CDR3 DNA: TGTGCCAGCAGTTTACGAGGGGCTGGAAACACCATATATTTT
J gene: TRBJ2-2; CDR3 length: 16; clone size: -; D gene: -; V gene: TRBV9; CDR3 protein: CASSKGRTANTGELFF; CDR3 DNA: TGTGCCAGCAGCAAGGGTCGGACAGCGAACACCGGGGAGCTGTTTTTT
J gene: TRBJ2-7; CDR3 length: 15; clone size: -; D gene: TRBD1; V gene: TRBV19; CDR3 protein: CASSIRQGLGYEQYF; CDR3 DNA: TGTGCCAGTAGTATCAGACAGGGGTTGGGCTACGAGCAGTACTTC
J gene: TRBJ1-1; CDR3 length: 14; clone size: few; D gene: -; V gene: TRBV11-3; CDR3 protein: CASSKTVLNTEAFF; CDR3 DNA: TGTGCCAGCAGCAAGACAGTTCTTAACACTGAAGCTTTCTTT
J gene: TRBJ1-5; CDR3 length: 13; clone size: few; D gene: -; V gene: TRBV10-3; CDR3 protein: CAISEGPNQPQHF; CDR3 DNA: TGTGCCATCAGTGAGGGTCCCAATCAGCCCCAGCATTTT
J gene: TRBJ1-1; CDR3 length: 16; clone size: -; D gene: -; V gene: TRBV19; CDR3 protein: CASSYPLRGLNTEAFF; CDR3 DNA: TGTGCCAGCTCCTATCCCCTTAGGGGCCTGAACACTGAAGCTTTCTTT
J gene: TRBJ2-2; CDR3 length: 17; clone size: -; D gene: -; V gene: TRBV5-1; CDR3 protein: CASSLGPQGGNTGELFF; CDR3 DNA: TGCGCCAGCAGCTTGGGGCCGCAGGGAGGGAACACCGGGGAGCTGTTTTTT
J gene: TRBJ2-5; CDR3 length: 13; clone size: few; D gene: TRBD2; V gene: TRBV28; CDR3 protein: CASRRTSGETQYF; CDR3 DNA: TGTGCCAGCAGGCGTACTAGCGGAGAGACCCAGTACTTC
J gene: TRBJ1-2; CDR3 length: 16; clone size: few; D gene: -; V gene: TRBV6-8; CDR3 protein: CASKSVGDARNYGYTF; CDR3 DNA: TGTGCCAGCAAATCTGTAGGGGACGCCAGAAACTATGGCTACACCTTC
J gene: TRBJ1-4; CDR3 length: 14; clone size: -; D gene: -; V gene: TRBV19; CDR3 protein: CASQLTPTNEKLFF; CDR3 DNA: TGTGCCAGCCAACTCACTCCAACTAATGAAAAACTGTTTTTT
J gene: TRBJ1-5; CDR3 length: 17; clone size: -; D gene: -; V gene: TRBV15; CDR3 protein: CATSRPLLGVSNQPQHF; CDR3 DNA: TGTGCCACCAGCAGACCATTGCTAGGGGTAAGCAATCAGCCCCAGCATTTT
J gene: TRBJ2-5; CDR3 length: 15; clone size: few; D gene: -; V gene: TRBV11-3; CDR3 protein: CASSRGFEFQETQYF; CDR3 DNA: TGTGCCAGCAGCCGTGGGTTTGAGTTCCAAGAGACCCAGTACTTC
J gene: TRBJ1-5; CDR3 length: 15; clone size: -; D gene: TRBD1; V gene: TRBV19; CDR3 protein: CASSTSGTAAQPQHF; CDR3 DNA: TGTGCCAGTAGTACCTCAGGGACAGCTGCCCAGCCCCAGCATTTT